These T cell receptor beta chains were read from a single sample in a study of blood T cell repertoires in COVID-19. Sequenced by immunoSEQ multiplex PCR; TCRdb stores in-frame clones only, minus some. Among fewer than 60,000 clones listed, around 85% were seen once. What was sequenced was peripheral blood. The receptors derive from a man aged 55 to 70 with acute or convalescent COVID-19. The CDR3 runs from the conserved cysteine through the conserved F or W. The D gene is left open where the match is weak. Clone size, where shown, is once, few, many, or a class for clones that have expanded.

clone_size | d_call | j_call | v_call | cdr3_nt | cdr3_aa
once | . | TRBJ2-1 | TRBV28 | TGTGCCAGCAAGGGGAGGCGTGAGCAGTTCTTC | CASKGRREQFF
. | TRBD1 | TRBJ2-2 | TRBV13 | TGTGCCAGCAGCTCGGACAGGGGGCGCTTCTCCGGGGAGCTGTTTTTT | CASSSDRGRFSGELFF
few | . | TRBJ1-1 | TRBV6-5 | TGTGCCAGCAGGACAACAGGGACCGTGAACACTGAAGCTTTCTTT | CASRTTGTVNTEAFF
. | . | TRBJ2-3 | TRBV9 | TGTGCCAGCAGCGGTGGACAGACAGATACGCAGTATTTT | CASSGGQTDTQYF
. | . | TRBJ1-1 | TRBV5-1 | TGCGCCAGCAGACCCCTCGGGGGGCGGACTGAAGCTTTCTTT | CASRPLGGRTEAFF
few | TRBD1 | TRBJ2-5 | TRBV5-4 | TGTGCCAGCAGCTCACCGGGACAGGGCCAGACCCAGTACTTC | CASSSPGQGQTQYF
. | . | TRBJ1-2 | TRBV5-5 | TGTGCCAGCAGCTTGGAGGGTAGGGGGTACTATGGCTACACCTTC | CASSLEGRGYYGYTF
. | TRBD1 | TRBJ2-5 | TRBV10-1 | TGCGCCAGCAGTCCGACAGGGTTGGAGACCCAGTACTTC | CASSPTGLETQYF
. | . | TRBJ1-4 | TRBV2 | TGTGCCAGCAGTGAGCAGCGGGCTAATGAAAAACTGTTTTTT | CASSEQRANEKLFF
. | . | TRBJ2-1 | TRBV6-4 | TGTGCCAGCAGTGACCCTCTCCGGGGAGACAATGAGCAGTTCTTC | CASSDPLRGDNEQFF
. | . | TRBJ1-3 | TRBV28 | TGTGCCAGCAGTGATAGGGGTAGGGGAAACACCATATATTTT | CASSDRGRGNTIYF
. | . | TRBJ2-1 | TRBV11-2 | TGTGCCAGCAGCCCCGAGGGGGGGACTAACAATGAGCAGTTCTTC | CASSPEGGTNNEQFF
. | . | TRBJ1-3 | TRBV5-1 | TGCGCCTGCGGGACGGACGGAAACACCATATATTTT | CACGTDGNTIYF
. | TRBD1 | TRBJ2-7 | TRBV11-3 | TGTGCCAGCAGCTCCGGGGTCGGGACAGGGGGAGCCTACGAGCAGTACTTC | CASSSGVGTGGAYEQYF
. | TRBD2 | TRBJ2-2 | TRBV6-5 | TGTGCCAGCAAGGCGCTAGCGGGAGGTGTCGGGGAGCTGTTTTTT | CASKALAGGVGELFF
. | TRBD2 | TRBJ2-1 | TRBV28 | TGTGCCACACTGGGACTAGCGGTCTACAATGAGCAGTTCTTC | CATLGLAVYNEQFF
. | . | TRBJ2-5 | TRBV19 | TGTGCCACCCTGGGCGGTGCGGGGCAGACCCAGTACTTC | CATLGGAGQTQYF
once | TRBD1 | TRBJ2-7 | TRBV4-1 | TGCGCCAGCAGCCAAAATCCGGGACAGGGGATATACGAGCAGTACTTC | CASSQNPGQGIYEQYF
. | . | TRBJ1-4 | TRBV28 | TGTGCCAGCAGTCCTAGGACAGCCCGAGTGATGTTTTTT | CASSPRTARVMFF
. | TRBD1 | TRBJ1-4 | TRBV18 | TGTGCCAGCTCACCGGACAGGGCGGTGAATGAAAAACTGTTTTTT | CASSPDRAVNEKLFF
. | . | TRBJ2-5 | TRBV3-1/TRBV3-2 | TGTGCCAGCAGCCAAGACGGTTCCTTACAAGAGACCCAGTACTTC | CASSQDGSLQETQYF
. | TRBD2 | TRBJ2-1 | TRBV2 | TGTGCCAGCACTCCCGGGAGGGGACCCTACAATGAGCAGTTCTTC | CASTPGRGPYNEQFF
. | TRBD1 | TRBJ2-7 | TRBV9 | TGTGCCAGCAGCGCCTCCGGGACAGTAGCTACCGAGCAGTACTTC | CASSASGTVATEQYF